This T cell receptor (beta chain) originates from a study of immune evolution from preneoplasia to lung adenocarcinoma. Sequencing used immunoSEQ multiplex PCR; TCRdb keeps in-frame clones, though not all of them. The data show some 4,000 clones, with 70% to 80% seen just once and under 35% held by the top ten. The CDR3 covers 15 residues. The ends lost 5 bases at V and 8 bases at J; junction bases unmatched: 14. CDR1 SGHAT and CDR2 FQNNGV come from the germline V gene. In the case of this clone: At the DNA level, this CDR3 is encoded by other sequences in the same sample as well.

Sequenced sample: FFPE invasive lung adenocarcinoma tissue. This clonotype was obtained from a person between 35 and 65 years old with lung adenocarcinoma. Some clones in this sample may be carry-over from other donors' samples. The gene calls are TRBV11-2 and TRBJ1-1; TRBD1 matches at 7 bases. In DNA form, the CDR3 reads TGTGCCAGCAGCCCCAACTCCGGGACAGACCCCGAAGCTTTCTTT. This gives the protein CASSPNSGTDPEAFF.